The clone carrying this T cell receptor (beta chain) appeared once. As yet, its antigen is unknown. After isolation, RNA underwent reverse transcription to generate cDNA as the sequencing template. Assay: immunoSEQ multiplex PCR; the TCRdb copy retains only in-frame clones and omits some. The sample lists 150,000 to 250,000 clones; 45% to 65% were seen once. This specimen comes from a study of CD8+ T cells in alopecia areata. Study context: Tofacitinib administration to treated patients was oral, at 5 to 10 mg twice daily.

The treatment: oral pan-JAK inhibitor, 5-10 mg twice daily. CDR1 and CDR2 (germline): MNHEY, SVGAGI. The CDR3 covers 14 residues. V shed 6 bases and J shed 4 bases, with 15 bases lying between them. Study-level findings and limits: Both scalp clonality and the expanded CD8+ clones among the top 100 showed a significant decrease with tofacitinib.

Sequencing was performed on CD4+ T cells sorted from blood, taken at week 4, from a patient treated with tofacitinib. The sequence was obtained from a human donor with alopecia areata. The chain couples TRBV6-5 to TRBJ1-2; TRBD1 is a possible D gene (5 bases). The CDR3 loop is CASRRTAGGYGYTF. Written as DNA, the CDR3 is TGTGCCAGCAGGCGGACGGCGGGGGGCTATGGCTACACCTTC.